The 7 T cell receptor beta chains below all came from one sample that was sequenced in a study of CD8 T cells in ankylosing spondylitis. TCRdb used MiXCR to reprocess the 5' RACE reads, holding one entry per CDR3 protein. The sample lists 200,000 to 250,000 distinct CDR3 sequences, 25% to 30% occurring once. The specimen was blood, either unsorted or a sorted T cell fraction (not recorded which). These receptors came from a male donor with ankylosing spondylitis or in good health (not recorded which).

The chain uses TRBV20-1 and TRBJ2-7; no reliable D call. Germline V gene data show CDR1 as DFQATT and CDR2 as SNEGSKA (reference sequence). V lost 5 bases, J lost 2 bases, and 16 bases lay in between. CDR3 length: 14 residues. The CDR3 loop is CSAPRGPWAYEQYF. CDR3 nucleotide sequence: TGCAGTGCTCCCCGCGGACCATGGGCCTACGAGCAGTACTTC.

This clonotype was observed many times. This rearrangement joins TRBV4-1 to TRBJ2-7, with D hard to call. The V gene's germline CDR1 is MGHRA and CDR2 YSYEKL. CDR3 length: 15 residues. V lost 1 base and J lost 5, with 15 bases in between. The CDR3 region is CASSQGGSQIHEQYF. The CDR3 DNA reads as TGCGCCAGCAGCCAAGGAGGCTCCCAGATCCACGAGCAGTACTTC.

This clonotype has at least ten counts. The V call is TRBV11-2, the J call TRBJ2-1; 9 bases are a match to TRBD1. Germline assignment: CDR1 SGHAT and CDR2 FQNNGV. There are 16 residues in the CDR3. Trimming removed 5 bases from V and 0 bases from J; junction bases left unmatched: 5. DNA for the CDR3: TGTGCCAGCAGCGCTGGGACAGGGAGCTCCTACAATGAGCAGTTCTTC. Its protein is CASSAGTGSSYNEQFF. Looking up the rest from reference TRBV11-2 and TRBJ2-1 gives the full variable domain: EAGVAQSPRYKIIEKRQSVAFWCNPISGHATLYWYQQILGQGPKLLIQFQNNGVVDDSQLPKDRFSAERLKGVDSTLKIQPAKLEDSAVYLCASSAGTGSSYNEQFFGPGTRLTVL.

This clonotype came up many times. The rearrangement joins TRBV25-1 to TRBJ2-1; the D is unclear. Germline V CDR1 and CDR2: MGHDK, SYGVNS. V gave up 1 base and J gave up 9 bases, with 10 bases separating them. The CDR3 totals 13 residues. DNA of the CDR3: TGTGCCAGCAGTGAATTCCGGTTCGGTGAGCAGTTCTTC. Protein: CASSEFRFGEQFF.

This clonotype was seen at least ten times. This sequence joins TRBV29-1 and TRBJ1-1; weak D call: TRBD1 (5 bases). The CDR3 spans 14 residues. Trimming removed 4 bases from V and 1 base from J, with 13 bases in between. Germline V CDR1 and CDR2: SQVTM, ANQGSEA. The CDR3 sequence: CSVAHAGRNTEAFF. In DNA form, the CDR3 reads TGCAGCGTTGCTCATGCGGGACGGAACACTGAAGCTTTCTTT.

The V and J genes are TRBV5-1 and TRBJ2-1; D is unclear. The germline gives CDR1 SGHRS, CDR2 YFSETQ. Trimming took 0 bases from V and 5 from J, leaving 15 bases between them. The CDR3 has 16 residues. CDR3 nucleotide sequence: TGCGCCAGCAGCTTGGGAAGTCGGCAGTCCCACAATGAGCAGTTCTTC. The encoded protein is CASSLGSRQSHNEQFF.

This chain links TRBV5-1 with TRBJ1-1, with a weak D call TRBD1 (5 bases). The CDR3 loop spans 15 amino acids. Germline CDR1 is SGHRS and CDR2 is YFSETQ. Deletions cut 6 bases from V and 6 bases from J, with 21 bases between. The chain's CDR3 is CASTPRQGNVAEAFF. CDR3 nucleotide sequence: TGCGCCAGCACTCCGCGGCAGGGAAATGTGGCTGAAGCTTTCTTT.